The clone carrying this TCR beta chain was picked up many times. Its antigen is undetermined. This entry belongs to a study of CD8 T cells in ankylosing spondylitis. Notes on the study in general: Certain motif variants had earlier appeared in reactive arthritis synovial fluid and blood. Disease-associated clonotypes exhibited CD8+ identity and were relatively infrequent in peripheral blood. The study identified a TCR beta motif of several highly homologous variants that appeared characteristic of ankylosing spondylitis blood. Reportedly, matched ankylosing spondylitis synovial fluid was significantly enriched for disease-linked clones.

Scientists made TCR beta libraries using quantitative 5'-RACE with molecular barcodes. Via MiXCR, TCRdb re-called the 5' RACE reads, giving one row per CDR3 protein. The sample yields more than 500,000 distinct CDR3 sequences, approximately 5.3% seen once. Germline CDR1 is SEHNR and CDR2 is FQNEAQ (reference sequence). CDR3 length: 15 amino acids. Unmatched junction bases numbered 10, after V lost 5 bases and J lost 4 bases. This chain joins TRBV7-9 and TRBJ2-5; TRBD2 matches 7 bases. The sequence came from a male donor with ankylosing spondylitis. The material sequenced was blood, either unsorted or a sorted T cell fraction (not recorded which). The CDR3 spells CASSPLAALGETQYF. The CDR3 DNA reads as TGTGCCAGCAGCCCTCTAGCGGCCTTGGGAGAGACCCAGTACTTC. The complete variable domain, with remaining parts taken from reference TRBV7-9 and TRBJ2-5, reads DTGVSQNPRHKITKRGQNVTFRCDPISEHNRLYWYRQTLGQGPEFLTYFQNEAQLEKSRLLSDRFSAERPKGSFSTLEIQRTEQGDSAMYLCASSPLAALGETQYFGPGTRLLVL.